The clone carrying this T cell receptor beta chain turned up a few times. Other DNA sequences in the same sample also yield this CDR3. Participant reports of clinical history set cohort assignment. Before being deemed recovered, Cohort 3 donors had two negative PCRs, clearance, or symptom resolution. This sample stems from a study of blood T cell repertoires in COVID-19. Study as a whole: Donors in the United States, Italy and Spain gave samples during acute or convalescent COVID-19.

In the source study's methods: By means of reference gene primer amplification, nucleated cell counts were estimated. Clones were sequenced by immunoSEQ multiplex PCR, and TCRdb holds only the in-frame ones, with some missing. The D gene and trimming were derived from the DNA, and the V and J assignments and clone size from that table. This table has some 500,000 clones, around 87% appearing once. The CDR3 is made up of 13 amino acids. V was pared by 4 bases and J by 4 bases, with 3 bases of the junction left unmatched. The germline gives CDR1 LNHDA, CDR2 SQIVND (reference sequence). Specimen: PBMCs or T cells enriched from blood (not recorded which). The chain is built from TRBV19 and TRBJ1-2; TRBD1 matches 7 bases. The sequence was obtained from a woman aged 40 to 50 who had recovered from COVID-19. The CDR3 loop reads CASSRQGSYGYTF. The CDR3 coding sequence is TGTGCCAGTAGTAGACAGGGATCCTATGGCTACACCTTC.